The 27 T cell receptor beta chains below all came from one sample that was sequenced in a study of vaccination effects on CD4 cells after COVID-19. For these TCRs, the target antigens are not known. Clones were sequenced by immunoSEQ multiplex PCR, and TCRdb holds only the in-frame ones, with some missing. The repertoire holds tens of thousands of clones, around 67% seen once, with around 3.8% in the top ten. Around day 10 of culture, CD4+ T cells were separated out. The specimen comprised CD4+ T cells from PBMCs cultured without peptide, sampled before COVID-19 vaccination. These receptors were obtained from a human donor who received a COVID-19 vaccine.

CDR3 sequence (DNA): TGCGCCAGCAGCCGTTCGCGACAGGCCCCCTACGAGCAGTACTTC. Translated, it gives CASSRSRQAPYEQYF. This rearrangement joins TRBV5-1 to TRBJ2-7, with a weak D call TRBD1 (6 bases). Trimming removed 4 bases from V and 2 bases from J, with 16 bases in between. Per the germline V gene, CDR1 is SGHRS and CDR2 is YFSETQ. The CDR3 spans 15 residues.

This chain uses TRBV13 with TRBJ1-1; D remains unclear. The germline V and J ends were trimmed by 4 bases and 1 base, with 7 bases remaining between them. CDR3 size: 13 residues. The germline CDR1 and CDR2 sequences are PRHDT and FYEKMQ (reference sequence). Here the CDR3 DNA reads TGTGCCAGCAGCTCCGAATCGAACACTGAAGCTTTCTTT. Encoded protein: CASSSESNTEAFF.

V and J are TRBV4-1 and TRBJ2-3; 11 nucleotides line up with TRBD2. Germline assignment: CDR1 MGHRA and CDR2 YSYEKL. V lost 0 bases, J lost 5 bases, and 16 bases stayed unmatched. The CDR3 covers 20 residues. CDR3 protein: CASSQEASFGLAGLRDTQYF. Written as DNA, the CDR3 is TGCGCCAGCAGCCAAGAGGCTAGTTTCGGACTAGCGGGCTTAAGAGATACGCAGTATTTT.

The CDR3 region is CASSLAGTRSRKLFF. The CDR3 DNA sequence: TGCGCCAGCAGCTTGGCCGGGACTAGGAGTCGAAAACTGTTTTTT. The chain recombines TRBV5-1 with TRBJ1-4, with D perhaps TRBD1 (5 bases). The CDR3 runs 15 residues. V lost 0 bases, J lost 10 bases, and 16 bases lay in between. Germline CDR1 SGHRS, CDR2 YFSETQ.

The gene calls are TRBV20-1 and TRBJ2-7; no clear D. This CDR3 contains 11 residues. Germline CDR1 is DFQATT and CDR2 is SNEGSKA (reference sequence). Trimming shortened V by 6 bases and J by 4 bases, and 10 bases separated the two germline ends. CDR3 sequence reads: CSAENQYEQYF. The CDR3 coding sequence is TGCAGTGCAGAGAACCAGTACGAGCAGTACTTC.

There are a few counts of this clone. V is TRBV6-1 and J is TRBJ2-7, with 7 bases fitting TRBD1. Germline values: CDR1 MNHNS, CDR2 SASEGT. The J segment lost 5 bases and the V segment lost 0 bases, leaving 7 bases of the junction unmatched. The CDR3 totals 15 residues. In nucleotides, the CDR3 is TGTGCCAGCAGTGAAGCCGAGGGAACAGGGGACGAGCAGTACTTC. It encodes CASSEAEGTGDEQYF.

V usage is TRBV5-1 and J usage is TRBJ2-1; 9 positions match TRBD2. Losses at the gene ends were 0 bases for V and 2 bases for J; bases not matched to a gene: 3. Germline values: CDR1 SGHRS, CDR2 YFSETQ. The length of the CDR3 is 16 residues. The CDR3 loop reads CASSLGGGATYNEQFF. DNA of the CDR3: TGCGCCAGCAGCTTGGGCGGGGGGGCTACCTACAATGAGCAGTTCTTC. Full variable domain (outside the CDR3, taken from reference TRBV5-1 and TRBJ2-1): KAGVTQTPRYLIKTRGQQVTLSCSPISGHRSVSWYQQTPGQGLQFLFEYFSETQRNKGNFPGRFSGRQFSNSRSEMNVSTLELGDSALYLCASSLGGGATYNEQFFGPGTRLTVL.

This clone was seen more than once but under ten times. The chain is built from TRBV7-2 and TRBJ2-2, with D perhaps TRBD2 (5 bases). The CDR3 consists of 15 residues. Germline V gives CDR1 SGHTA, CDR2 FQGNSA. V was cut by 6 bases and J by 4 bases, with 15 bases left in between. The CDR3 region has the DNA TGTGCCAGCAGGGTCAGTAGAGGGCCCACCGGGGAGCTGTTTTTT. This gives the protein CASRVSRGPTGELFF.

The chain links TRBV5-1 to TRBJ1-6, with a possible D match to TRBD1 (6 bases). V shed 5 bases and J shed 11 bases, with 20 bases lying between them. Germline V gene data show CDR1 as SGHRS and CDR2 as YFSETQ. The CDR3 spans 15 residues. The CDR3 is CASRPGGGASPPLHF. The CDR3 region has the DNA TGCGCCAGCAGACCTGGGGGGGGCGCATCACCACCCCTCCACTTT.

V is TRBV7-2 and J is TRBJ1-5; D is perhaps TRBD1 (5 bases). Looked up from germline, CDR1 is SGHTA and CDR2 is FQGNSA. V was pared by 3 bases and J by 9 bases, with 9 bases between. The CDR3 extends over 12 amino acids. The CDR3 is CASSFPGAPQHF. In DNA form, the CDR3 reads TGTGCCAGCAGCTTCCCCGGGGCGCCCCAGCATTTT.

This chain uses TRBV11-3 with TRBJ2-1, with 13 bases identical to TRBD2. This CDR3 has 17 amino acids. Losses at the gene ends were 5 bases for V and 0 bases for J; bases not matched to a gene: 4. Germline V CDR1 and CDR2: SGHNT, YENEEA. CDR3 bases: TGTGCCAGCAGCCTGACTAGCGGGGGGTCCTCCTACAATGAGCAGTTCTTC. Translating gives CASSLTSGGSSYNEQFF.

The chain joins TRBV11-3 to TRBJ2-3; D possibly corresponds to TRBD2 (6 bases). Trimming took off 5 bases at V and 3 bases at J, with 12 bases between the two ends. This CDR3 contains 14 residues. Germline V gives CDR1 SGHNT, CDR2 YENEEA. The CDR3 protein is CASSPGRGTDTQYF. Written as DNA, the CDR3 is TGTGCCAGCAGCCCCGGACGGGGGACAGATACGCAGTATTTT.

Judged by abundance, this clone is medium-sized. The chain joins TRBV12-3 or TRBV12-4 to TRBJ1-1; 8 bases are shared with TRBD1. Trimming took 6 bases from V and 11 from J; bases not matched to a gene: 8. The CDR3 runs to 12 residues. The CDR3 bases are TGTGCCAGCAGCAAGCCAGGGGGCTGGGCTTTCTTT. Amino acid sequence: CASSKPGGWAFF.

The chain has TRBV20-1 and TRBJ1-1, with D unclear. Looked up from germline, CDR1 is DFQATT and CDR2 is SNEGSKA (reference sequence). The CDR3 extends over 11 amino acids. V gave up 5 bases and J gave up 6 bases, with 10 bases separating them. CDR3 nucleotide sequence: TGCAGTGCTGCCCCTATGGCTGAAGCTTTCTTT. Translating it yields CSAAPMAEAFF.

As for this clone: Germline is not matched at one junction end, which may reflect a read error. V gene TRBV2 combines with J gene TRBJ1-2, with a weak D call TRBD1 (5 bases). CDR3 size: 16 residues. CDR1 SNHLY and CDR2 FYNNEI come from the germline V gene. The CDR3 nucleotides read TGTGCCAGCAGTGACCTTGGGACTCTCTCGGGATCAGATGCCTCCTTC. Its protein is CASSDLGTLSGSDASF.

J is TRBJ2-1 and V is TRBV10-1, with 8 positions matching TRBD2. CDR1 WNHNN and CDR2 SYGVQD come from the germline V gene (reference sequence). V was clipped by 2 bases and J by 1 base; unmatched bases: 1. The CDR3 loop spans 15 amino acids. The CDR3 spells CASSEQRGSYNEQFF. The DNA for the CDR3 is TGCGCCAGCAGTGAGCAGCGGGGGTCCTACAATGAGCAGTTCTTC.

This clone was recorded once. CDR3 sequence reads: CASSSTGGGSYNEQFF. The CDR3 DNA reads as TGTGCCAGCAGTTCCACCGGGGGGGGCTCCTACAATGAGCAGTTCTTC. This sequence joins TRBV6-5 and TRBJ2-1, with 8 bases aligning to TRBD2. The trim removed 4 bases at V and 0 bases at J, leaving 5 bases unmatched. Germline CDR1 MNHEY, CDR2 SVGAGI. The CDR3 sequence is 16 residues long.

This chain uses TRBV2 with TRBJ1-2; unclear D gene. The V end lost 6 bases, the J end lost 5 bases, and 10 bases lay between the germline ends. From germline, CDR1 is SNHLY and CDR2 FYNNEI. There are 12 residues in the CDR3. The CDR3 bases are TGTGCCAGCAGATTGGTTCTGTATGGCTACACCTTC. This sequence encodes CASRLVLYGYTF.

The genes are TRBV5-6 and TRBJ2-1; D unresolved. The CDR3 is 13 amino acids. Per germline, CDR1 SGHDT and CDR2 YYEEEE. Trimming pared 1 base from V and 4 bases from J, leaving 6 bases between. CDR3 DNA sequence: TGTGCCAGCAGCTTGAACAGATACAATGAGCAGTTCTTC. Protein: CASSLNRYNEQFF.

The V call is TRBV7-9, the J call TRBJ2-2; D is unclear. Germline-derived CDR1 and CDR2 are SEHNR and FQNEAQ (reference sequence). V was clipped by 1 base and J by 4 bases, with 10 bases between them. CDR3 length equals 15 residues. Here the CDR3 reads CASSLVYVSTGELFF. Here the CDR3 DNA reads TGTGCCAGCAGCTTAGTTTATGTAAGCACCGGGGAGCTGTTTTTT.

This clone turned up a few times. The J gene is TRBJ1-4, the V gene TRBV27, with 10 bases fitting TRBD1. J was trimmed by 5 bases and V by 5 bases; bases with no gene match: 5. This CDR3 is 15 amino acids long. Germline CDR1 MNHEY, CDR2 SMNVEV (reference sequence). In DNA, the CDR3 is TGTGCCAGCAGTGCAAGGACAGGGGGAAATGAAAAACTGTTTTTT. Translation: CASSARTGGNEKLFF.

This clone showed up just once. The CDR3 loop reads CASSAELRIGNQPQHF. CDR3 DNA sequence: TGCGCCAGCAGTGCAGAACTCCGCATAGGCAATCAGCCCCAGCATTTT. The chain couples TRBV10-1 to TRBJ1-5; D ambiguous. CDR1 and CDR2 from the germline V gene are WNHNN and SYGVQD (reference sequence). This CDR3 is 16 amino acids long. V lost 4 bases, J lost 2 bases, and 15 bases lay in between.

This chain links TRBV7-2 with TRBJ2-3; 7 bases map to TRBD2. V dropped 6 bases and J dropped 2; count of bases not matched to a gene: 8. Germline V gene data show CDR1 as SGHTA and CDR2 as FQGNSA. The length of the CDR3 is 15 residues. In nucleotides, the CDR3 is TGTGCCAGCAGGCGGATAAGCGGGGTCACAGATACGCAGTATTTT. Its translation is CASRRISGVTDTQYF.

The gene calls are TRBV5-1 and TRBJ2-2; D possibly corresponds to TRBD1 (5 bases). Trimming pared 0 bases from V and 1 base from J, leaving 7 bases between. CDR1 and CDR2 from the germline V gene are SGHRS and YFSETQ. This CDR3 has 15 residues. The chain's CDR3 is CASSLGGQNTGELFF. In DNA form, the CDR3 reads TGCGCCAGCAGCTTGGGGGGCCAGAACACCGGGGAGCTGTTTTTT.

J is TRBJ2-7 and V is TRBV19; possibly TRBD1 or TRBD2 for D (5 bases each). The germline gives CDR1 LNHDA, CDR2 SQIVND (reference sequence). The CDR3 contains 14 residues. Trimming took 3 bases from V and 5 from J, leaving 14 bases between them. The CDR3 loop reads CASSIGTLMDEQYF. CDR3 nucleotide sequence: TGTGCCAGTAGTATCGGGACCCTTATGGACGAGCAGTACTTC.

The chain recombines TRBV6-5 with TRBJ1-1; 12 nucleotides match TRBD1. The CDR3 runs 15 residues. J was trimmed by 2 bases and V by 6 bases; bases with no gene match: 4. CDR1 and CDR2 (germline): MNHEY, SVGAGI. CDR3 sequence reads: CASRGQGAGNTEAFF. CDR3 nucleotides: TGTGCCAGCAGGGGACAGGGGGCCGGAAACACTGAAGCTTTCTTT.

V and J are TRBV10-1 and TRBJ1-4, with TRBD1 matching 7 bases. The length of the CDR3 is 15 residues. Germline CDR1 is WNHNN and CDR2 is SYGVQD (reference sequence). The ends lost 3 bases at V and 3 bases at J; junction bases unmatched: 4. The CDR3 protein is CASSEGGSANEKLFF. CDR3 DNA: TGCGCCAGCAGTGAAGGGGGCTCGGCTAATGAAAAACTGTTTTTT.